The 23 T cell receptor beta chains below all came from one sample that was sequenced in a study of T cell changes during pregnancy in multiple sclerosis. Sequenced by immunoSEQ multiplex PCR; TCRdb stores in-frame clones only, minus some. The sample includes 70,000 to 75,000 clones, 88% of them seen just once. The sample consisted of peripheral blood, taken before pregnancy. These receptors all stem from a female donor with multiple sclerosis, enrolled in a pregnancy study.

The V call is TRBV19, the J call TRBJ2-2; possible D gene TRBD2, 6 bases. This CDR3 spans 16 amino acids. CDR1 LNHDA and CDR2 SQIVND come from the germline V gene (reference sequence). V was pared by 1 base and J by 2 bases, with 11 bases between. The CDR3 protein is CASSIGSGLNTGELFF. The CDR3 DNA is TGTGCCAGTAGTATAGGGTCGGGACTCAACACCGGGGAGCTGTTTTTT.

The DNA of the CDR3 is TGTGCCAGCAGTGACGGGACTCCCGAGCAGTTCTTC. Its protein is CASSDGTPEQFF. This rearrangement joins TRBV6-1 to TRBJ2-1; maybe TRBD2 (6 bases). Germline V gene lookup returns CDR1 MNHNS and CDR2 SASEGT. The CDR3 extends over 12 amino acids. V was clipped by 3 bases and J by 10 bases, with 10 bases between them.

The gene calls are TRBV18 and TRBJ2-3; 15 nucleotides line up with TRBD2. J gave up 4 bases and V 3 bases, and 11 bases lay outside the gene matches. Germline V gives CDR1 KGHSH, CDR2 LQKENI. The CDR3 runs to 19 residues. The CDR3 DNA is TGTGCCAGCTCACCGATGGGACTAGCGGGAGGCCCGAGTCCAGATACGCAGTATTTT. This gives the protein CASSPMGLAGGPSPDTQYF. The full variable domain, completed using reference TRBV18 and TRBJ2-3, is NAGVMQNPRHLVRRRGQEARLRCSPMKGHSHVYWYRQLPEEGLKFMVYLQKENIIDESGMPKERFSAEFPKEGPSILRIQQVVRGDSAAYFCASSPMGLAGGPSPDTQYFGPGTRLTVL.

V and J are TRBV6-5 and TRBJ2-2; D uncertain. Germline V gene lookup returns CDR1 MNHEY and CDR2 SVGAGI. The CDR3 has 12 amino acids. The V and J ends lost 5 bases and 2 bases respectively, with 3 bases between them. The CDR3 DNA reads as TGTGCCAGCAGTCTAAACACCGGGGAGCTGTTTTTT. Protein: CASSLNTGELFF.

The chain has TRBV7-2 and TRBJ1-2; D is ambiguous. Germline V gives CDR1 SGHTA, CDR2 FQGNSA. This CDR3 is 11 amino acids long. V was pared by 5 bases and J by 5 bases, with 6 bases between. Here the CDR3 DNA reads TGTGCCAGCAGCCAAATGTATGGCTACACCTTC. This gives the protein CASSQMYGYTF.

The rearrangement joins TRBV27 to TRBJ1-1, with 7 bases identical to TRBD1. CDR3 length: 14 amino acids. Per germline, CDR1 MNHEY and CDR2 SMNVEV (reference sequence). V lost 7 bases, J lost 3 bases, and 8 bases stayed unmatched. The CDR3 loop is CASKAGGQYTEAFF. The CDR3, as DNA: TGTGCCAGCAAGGCAGGGGGTCAATACACTGAAGCTTTCTTT.

V is TRBV9 and J is TRBJ1-1; the D gene is possibly TRBD1 (5 bases). V dropped 0 bases and J dropped 7 bases, with 13 bases sitting between them. The CDR3 contains 14 residues. Germline loops: CDR1 SGDLS, CDR2 YYNGEE. In DNA, the CDR3 is TGTGCCAGCAGCGTAGCTGGGGGGTTCAGTGAAGCTTTCTTT. Protein product: CASSVAGGFSEAFF.

The chain couples TRBV28 to TRBJ2-7; 8 nucleotides agree with TRBD1. CDR3 size: 15 residues. CDR1 and CDR2 from the germline V gene are MDHEN and SYDVKM. After removal of 4 bases from V and 0 bases from J, the junction contained 5 bases not matched to a gene. CDR3 amino acids: CASSSTGALSYEQYF. The CDR3 region has the DNA TGTGCCAGCAGTTCGACAGGGGCCCTCTCCTACGAGCAGTACTTC.

The chain joins TRBV6-5 to TRBJ1-2; the D gene is possibly TRBD1 (5 bases). This CDR3 spans 15 amino acids. V shed 1 base and J shed 4 bases, with 13 bases lying between them. The germline CDR1 and CDR2 sequences are MNHEY and SVGAGI. The CDR3 loop reads CASSYWQGGSYGYTF. The CDR3 DNA reads TGTGCCAGCAGTTACTGGCAGGGAGGAAGCTATGGCTACACCTTC.

This chain links TRBV19 with TRBJ2-7, with D tentatively TRBD2 (6 bases). The length of the CDR3 is 13 residues. The germline V gene has CDR1 LNHDA and CDR2 SQIVND (reference sequence). Trimming shortened V by 8 bases and J by 6 bases, and 17 bases separated the two germline ends. The CDR3 nucleotides read TGTGCCAGTTCCGGGACTCCCTTAAGCGAGCAGTACTTC. This translates into CASSGTPLSEQYF.

Only one count was recorded for this clone. The rearrangement joins TRBV7-9 to TRBJ1-3; 7 bases align to TRBD1. This CDR3 comprises 16 residues. Unmatched junction bases numbered 11, after V lost 6 bases and J lost 3 bases. Germline lookup yields CDR1 SEHNR and CDR2 FQNEAQ (reference sequence). The CDR3 coding sequence is TGTGCCAGCAGTACTCCTAAGACAGGGTATGGAAACACCATATATTTT. Its translation: CASSTPKTGYGNTIYF.

J is TRBJ1-4 and V is TRBV5-5; TRBD1 agrees at 7 bases. Germline CDR1 is SGHKS and CDR2 is YYEKEE (reference sequence). The J segment lost 8 bases and the V segment lost 4 bases, leaving 8 bases of the junction unmatched. The CDR3 covers 14 residues. The CDR3 loop is CASSVRDRPEKLFF. The DNA for the CDR3 is TGTGCCAGCAGCGTCCGGGACAGACCCGAAAAACTGTTTTTT. The full variable domain, rest sourced from reference TRBV5-5 and TRBJ1-4, is DAGVTQSPTHLIKTRGQQVTLRCSPISGHKSVSWYQQVLGQGPQFIFQYYEKEERGRGNFPDRFSARQFPNYSSELNVNALLLGDSALYLCASSVRDRPEKLFFGSGTQLSVL.

The rearrangement joins TRBV2 to TRBJ2-1, with TRBD2 identical over 9 bases. J was trimmed by 5 bases and V by 6 bases; bases with no gene match: 11. Germline V gene lookup returns CDR1 SNHLY and CDR2 FYNNEI. The CDR3 contains 16 residues. The CDR3 protein is CASREPGLAVDNEQFF. The CDR3 bases are TGTGCCAGCAGGGAACCGGGACTAGCTGTTGACAATGAGCAGTTCTTC.

This chain links TRBV13 with TRBJ2-2; 11 nucleotides agree with TRBD2. Trimming at V came to 5 bases and at J to 7 bases, leaving 6 bases not matched to a gene. CDR1 is PRHDT, CDR2 FYEKMQ, per germline (reference sequence). The CDR3 loop spans 15 amino acids. The CDR3 DNA is TGTGCCAGCAGCCCGGGGACTAGCGGAGTCGGGGAGCTGTTTTTT. Protein: CASSPGTSGVGELFF.

CDR3 amino acids: CAWSEQGYEQYF. CDR3 DNA sequence: TGTGCCTGGAGTGAGCAGGGCTACGAGCAGTACTTC. The rearrangement joins TRBV30 to TRBJ2-5; a weak D match, TRBD1 (5 bases). The J call may be mistaken, given a closer DNA end match to TRBJ2-7. The CDR3 runs to 12 residues. Germline lookup yields CDR1 GTSNPN and CDR2 SVGIG (reference sequence).

This chain links TRBV21-1 with TRBJ1-5; the D call TRBD1 from the table was never checked on the DNA. TRBV21-1 is an annotated pseudogene. CDR3 length equals 14 residues. The CDR3, as DNA: TGTGCCAGCATCCCGGACAGAGGGAATCAGCCCCAGCATTTT. It yields the protein CASIPDRGNQPQHF.

The chain employs TRBV6-5 and TRBJ2-7; TRBD2 matches 13 bases. Germline loops: CDR1 MNHEY, CDR2 SVGAGI. This CDR3 region has 14 residues. Losses at the gene ends were 5 bases for V and 4 bases for J; bases not matched to a gene: 2. CDR3 sequence (DNA): TGTGCCAGCAGTAGACTAGCGGGGGGATACGAGCAGTACTTC. It specifies CASSRLAGGYEQYF.

The chain is built from TRBV11-2 and TRBJ2-5; 8 positions match TRBD2. V was clipped by 1 base and J by 4 bases; unmatched bases: 11. Germline-derived CDR1 and CDR2 are SGHAT and FQNNGV. The CDR3 runs to 17 residues. Here the CDR3 reads CASSLGAASGRGETQYF. DNA of the CDR3: TGTGCCAGCAGCTTAGGTGCGGCTAGCGGGCGGGGAGAGACCCAGTACTTC. Looking up the rest from reference TRBV11-2 and TRBJ2-5 gives the full variable domain: EAGVAQSPRYKIIEKRQSVAFWCNPISGHATLYWYQQILGQGPKLLIQFQNNGVVDDSQLPKDRFSAERLKGVDSTLKIQPAKLEDSAVYLCASSLGAASGRGETQYFGPGTRLLVL.

The J gene is TRBJ2-7, the V gene TRBV4-1; no definite D call. V lost 3 bases to trimming and J lost 5 bases, with 8 bases between them. This CDR3 is built from 12 residues. From germline, CDR1 is MGHRA and CDR2 YSYEKL. CDR3 nucleotides: TGCGCCAGCAGCCAGGCCCAGGACGAGCAGTACTTC. Translating it yields CASSQAQDEQYF.

The rearrangement links TRBV6-1 to TRBJ1-6, with D possibly TRBD1 on 5 matching bases. The V end was cut by 6 bases, the J end by 7 bases, with 13 bases between. The CDR3 has 14 amino acids. Per germline, CDR1 MNHNS and CDR2 SASEGT. CDR3 protein: CASRIQEGNSPLHF. In DNA, the CDR3 is TGTGCCAGCAGAATACAGGAGGGCAATTCACCCCTCCACTTT.

The chain carries TRBV7-9 and TRBJ1-2, with D maybe TRBD1 (5 bases). V was cut by 1 base and J by 3 bases, with 18 bases left in between. This CDR3 is built from 17 residues. Germline-derived CDR1 and CDR2 are SEHNR and FQNEAQ (reference sequence). CDR3 in amino acids: CASSLEGWQGLYYGYTF. CDR3 nucleotides: TGTGCCAGCAGCTTAGAGGGTTGGCAGGGACTTTACTATGGCTACACCTTC.

The chain carries TRBV2 and TRBJ2-7; D is possibly TRBD1 (5 bases). This CDR3 is 14 amino acids long. CDR1 is SNHLY and CDR2 is FYNNEI in the germline V gene. The germline V and J ends were trimmed by 2 bases and 2 bases, with 10 bases remaining between them. The chain's CDR3 is CASSEQGRAYEQYF. The CDR3 coding sequence is TGTGCCAGCAGTGAACAGGGAAGGGCCTACGAGCAGTACTTC. The whole variable domain, remainder taken from reference TRBV2 and TRBJ2-7, is EPEVTQTPSHQVTQMGQEVILRCVPISNHLYFYWYRQILGQKVEFLVSFYNNEISEKSEIFDDQFSVERPDGSNFTLKIRSTKLEDSAMYFCASSEQGRAYEQYFGPGTRLTVT.

V and J are TRBV7-9 and TRBJ1-2, with 7 positions matching TRBD1. V trimming: 3 bases; J trimming: 4 bases; junction bases outside the gene matches: 2. Germline values: CDR1 SEHNR, CDR2 FQNEAQ (reference sequence). The CDR3 has 13 residues. The CDR3 DNA reads TGTGCCAGCAGCTTGCGACAGGGCTATGGCTACACCTTC. It is translated as CASSLRQGYGYTF. The full variable domain, completed using reference TRBV7-9 and TRBJ1-2, is DTGVSQNPRHKITKRGQNVTFRCDPISEHNRLYWYRQTLGQGPEFLTYFQNEAQLEKSRLLSDRFSAERPKGSFSTLEIQRTEQGDSAMYLCASSLRQGYGYTFGSGTRLTVV.